Following are 29 T cell receptor beta chains from one sample sequenced in a study of Ad26.COV2.S vaccination and SARS-CoV-2 variants. The treatment was: around 19 received Ad26.COV2.S at low or high dose, single or two shots; roughly 5 received placebo; per-sample allocation not given. Specimens were obtained on day 63 following the first vaccine or placebo injection. The assay was immunoSEQ multiplex PCR, and TCRdb's table has in-frame clones only and misses some. This sample has about half a million clones, with nearly 90% found just once. The sample here was peripheral blood, taken in a trial of Ad26.COV2.S vaccine versus placebo. The receptors were sampled from a person between 18 and 60 years old who received the Ad26.COV2.S COVID-19 vaccine or a placebo.

This clone was picked up one time. The genes are TRBV4-3 and TRBJ1-4; a weak D match, TRBD1 (6 bases). The germline CDR1 and CDR2 sequences are LGHNA and YSLEER. The V gene lost 0 bases and the J gene lost 8 bases, with 13 bases spanning the gap. The CDR3 has 15 residues. In DNA form, the CDR3 reads TGCGCCAGCAGCCAAGATGTTAGGAGGGGGGAAAAACTGTTTTTT. Amino acids: CASSQDVRRGEKLFF.

The chain is built from TRBV4-3 and TRBJ2-2; 9 bases are shared with TRBD1. CDR1 and CDR2 from the germline V gene are LGHNA and YSLEER. V lost 3 bases and J lost 1; bases outside the gene matches: 9. This CDR3 contains 18 residues. This CDR3 reads CASSHVLWTGENTGELFF. CDR3 nucleotide sequence: TGCGCCAGCAGCCATGTTCTTTGGACAGGGGAGAACACCGGGGAGCTGTTTTTT.

The J gene is TRBJ2-3, the V gene TRBV23-1; 9 positions match TRBD2. TRBV23-1 is an ORF; its function is uncertain. After removal of 4 bases from V and 1 base from J, the junction contained 12 bases not matched to a gene. The CDR3 has 18 amino acids. This CDR3 reads CASSRWAGGPPRTDTQYF. The DNA of the CDR3 is TGCGCCAGCAGTCGGTGGGCGGGGGGGCCTCCTCGCACAGATACGCAGTATTTT.

This chain connects TRBV19 to TRBJ1-3; a possible D gene is TRBD1 (6 bases). The V gene lost 3 bases and the J gene lost 7 bases, with 16 bases spanning the gap. The CDR3 sequence is 15 residues long. Germline V gene sequence: CDR1 LNHDA, CDR2 SQIVND (reference sequence). In nucleotides, the CDR3 is TGTGCCAGTAGTATGAAGACCAGGGGTGCGAACACCATATATTTT. It specifies CASSMKTRGANTIYF.

V usage is TRBV21-1 and J usage is TRBJ1-4. TRBV21-1 is a pseudogene segment. This CDR3 comprises 13 residues. The CDR3: CASFGERDEKLFF. CDR3 in DNA: TGTGCCAGCTTTGGGGAAAGGGATGAAAAACTGTTTTTT.

The rearrangement uses TRBV27 and TRBJ2-1; 14 positions match TRBD2. The germline V gene has CDR1 MNHEY and CDR2 SMNVEV (reference sequence). After removal of 3 bases from V and 4 bases from J, the junction contained 11 bases not matched to a gene. This CDR3 has 19 amino acids. The CDR3 loop reads CASSFRTSGRTLAYNEQFF. The CDR3 nucleotides read TGTGCCAGCAGTTTTAGGACTAGCGGGAGGACATTGGCGTACAATGAGCAGTTCTTC.

This clone was seen once. The rearrangement links TRBV4-2 to TRBJ2-1, with 8 bases identical to TRBD2. V trimming: 0 bases; J trimming: 7 bases; junction bases outside the gene matches: 14. Germline loops: CDR1 LGHNA, CDR2 YNFKEQ. This CDR3 region has 18 residues. The CDR3 sequence is CASSQDALLSGSRNEQFF. The CDR3 DNA reads TGTGCCAGCAGCCAAGACGCCCTTTTGAGCGGGAGTCGGAATGAGCAGTTCTTC.

In its sample, this clone was seen once. The CDR3 sequence is CASSLGGTATYEQYF. In DNA, the CDR3 is TGTGCCAGCAGCTTAGGGGGAACAGCGACCTACGAGCAGTACTTC. The J gene is TRBJ2-7, the V gene TRBV11-2; D unresolved. Germline V gene sequence: CDR1 SGHAT, CDR2 FQNNGV. Between the trimmed V and J ends, which lost 1 base and 2 bases, there was a span of 12 bases. CDR3 length: 15 residues. The full variable domain, with the rest looked up from reference TRBV11-2 and TRBJ2-7, is EAGVAQSPRYKIIEKRQSVAFWCNPISGHATLYWYQQILGQGPKLLIQFQNNGVVDDSQLPKDRFSAERLKGVDSTLKIQPAKLEDSAVYLCASSLGGTATYEQYFGPGTRLTVT.

In its sample, this clone was seen a few times. This chain links TRBV27 with TRBJ2-1, with TRBD2 matching 10 bases. The CDR3 has 16 amino acids. The junction had 8 bases not matched to a gene; V was cut back by 5 bases and J by 4 bases. Germline V gene lookup returns CDR1 MNHEY and CDR2 SMNVEV (reference sequence). The CDR3 region is CASSTGTSERYNEQFF. CDR3 bases: TGTGCCAGCAGTACGGGGACTAGCGAAAGATACAATGAGCAGTTCTTC.

The V call is TRBV4-3, the J call TRBJ2-1; the D is unclear. CDR1 is LGHNA, CDR2 YSLEER, per germline. The CDR3 is 14 residues long. V lost 4 bases, J lost 10 bases, and 17 bases lay in between. CDR3 protein: CASSRARSTQEQFF. The CDR3 DNA sequence: TGCGCCAGCAGCCGGGCAAGGTCGACTCAGGAGCAGTTCTTC.

The rearrangement links TRBV25-1 to TRBJ1-3; D is possibly TRBD1 (5 bases). With 10 bases removed from V and 0 bases from J, the gap between germline ends came to 13 bases. Germline V lookup: CDR1 MGHDK, CDR2 SYGVNS. The CDR3 has 14 amino acids. This CDR3 is CATAGPSSGNTIYF. In DNA form, the CDR3 reads TGTGCCACCGCGGGGCCGAGCTCTGGAAACACCATATATTTT. The full variable domain, with the rest looked up from reference TRBV25-1 and TRBJ1-3, is EADIYQTPRYLVIGTGKKITLECSQTMGHDKMYWYQQDPGMELHLIHYSYGVNSTEKGDLSSESTVSRIRTEHFPLTLESARPSHTSQYLCATAGPSSGNTIYFGEGSWLTVV.

This clone is a singleton in its sample. DNA of the CDR3: TGTGCCAGCAGCTCCGGACAGGTCTACTCCTACGAGCAGTACTTC. It codes for CASSSGQVYSYEQYF. The gene calls are TRBV28 and TRBJ2-7; TRBD1 matches 7 bases. This CDR3 comprises 15 residues. The V gene's germline CDR1 is MDHEN and CDR2 SYDVKM. Trimming removed 6 bases from V and 0 bases from J; junction bases left unmatched: 8.

V is TRBV27 and J is TRBJ1-6; possibly TRBD1 for D (6 bases). From germline, CDR1 is MNHEY and CDR2 SMNVEV (reference sequence). V lost 5 bases and J lost 9, with 20 bases in between. This CDR3 contains 16 residues. As DNA, the CDR3 is TGTGCCAGCAGTCAACGGACAGATTTGAGGTCTTCACCCCTCCACTTT. Translation gives CASSQRTDLRSSPLHF.

This chain connects TRBV18 to TRBJ2-3; 7 bases align to TRBD2. Germline CDR1 and CDR2: KGHSH and LQKENI. V was pared by 4 bases and J by 2 bases, with 6 bases of the junction left unmatched. CDR3 length equals 15 residues. CDR3 region: CASSRAGGTTDTQYF. CDR3 sequence (DNA): TGTGCCAGCTCACGTGCCGGGGGGACCACAGATACGCAGTATTTT.

The chain is built from TRBV19 and TRBJ1-1, with D unresolved. Germline V gene lookup returns CDR1 LNHDA and CDR2 SQIVND (reference sequence). The germline V and J ends were trimmed by 3 bases and 5 bases, with 10 bases remaining between them. The CDR3 runs to 13 residues. CDR3 loop: CASSIGGFTEAFF. CDR3 nucleotides: TGTGCCAGTAGTATTGGAGGATTTACTGAAGCTTTCTTT.

This chain joins TRBV18 and TRBJ1-2; 7 nucleotides line up with TRBD1. Trimming cost V 2 bases and J 8 bases; bases outside gene matches: 14. The germline CDR1 and CDR2 sequences are KGHSH and LQKENI. The CDR3 is 16 residues long. The CDR3, as DNA: TGTGCCAGCTCACCAAAGGGGGACAGTTCTTTCTGGGGCTACACCTTC. It is translated as CASSPKGDSSFWGYTF.

This sequence joins TRBV11-2 and TRBJ2-5; D ambiguous. The V gene's germline CDR1 is SGHAT and CDR2 FQNNGV. V lost 3 bases, J lost 2 bases, and 1 base lay in between. The CDR3 runs 11 residues. CDR3 protein: CASSFQETQYF. CDR3 nucleotide sequence: TGTGCCAGCAGCTTTCAAGAGACCCAGTACTTC.

The V call is TRBV7-5, the J call TRBJ1-2. TRBV7-5 is reported as a pseudogene. This CDR3 is 18 amino acids long. The DNA of the CDR3 is TGTGCCAGAAGCTTAAGATCCAGTGAGGGGGGATTTCGGTATGGCTACACCTTC. Translating gives CARSLRSSEGGFRYGYTF.

The chain is built from TRBV2 and TRBJ2-7; 7 bases align to TRBD1. The V and J ends lost 6 bases and 3 bases, in that order; junction bases with no gene match: 11. This CDR3 comprises 15 residues. Germline lookup yields CDR1 SNHLY and CDR2 FYNNEI. As DNA, the CDR3 is TGTGCCAGCAGAGGAACGGGACAGAGCTTCTACGAGCAGTACTTC. This gives the protein CASRGTGQSFYEQYF.

The CDR3: CASSESEGIKTQPQHF. In DNA form, the CDR3 reads TGTGCCAGCAGCGAGTCCGAAGGGATAAAGACTCAGCCCCAGCATTTT. The V and J genes are TRBV11-2 and TRBJ1-5; no definite D call. The germline gives CDR1 SGHAT, CDR2 FQNNGV. The length of the CDR3 is 16 residues. V dropped 5 bases and J dropped 6 bases, with 20 bases sitting between them.

The rearrangement uses TRBV7-2 and TRBJ1-6; no firm D call. CDR1 SGHTA and CDR2 FQGNSA come from the germline V gene. V shed 7 bases and J shed 0 bases, with 10 bases lying between them. There are 15 residues in the CDR3. The CDR3 DNA is TGTGCCAGCACCCGGGAGGTCTCCTATAATTCACCCCTCCACTTT. It encodes CASTREVSYNSPLHF.

The chain joins TRBV20-1 to TRBJ2-7, with D perhaps TRBD1 (6 bases). V lost 3 bases and J 3 bases, leaving 18 bases between the germline ends. The CDR3 is made up of 15 amino acids. Germline lookup yields CDR1 DFQATT and CDR2 SNEGSKA (reference sequence). CDR3 DNA: TGCAGTGCTAGTGATAATAACAGGGAATTCTACGAGCAGTACTTC. Amino acids: CSASDNNREFYEQYF.

The chain recombines TRBV13 with TRBJ1-1; a possible D gene is TRBD1 (5 bases). Germline lookup yields CDR1 PRHDT and CDR2 FYEKMQ (reference sequence). Trimming shortened V by 6 bases and J by 11 bases, and 22 bases separated the two germline ends. The CDR3 length is 14 residues. The CDR3, as DNA: TGTGCCAGCAGACGAGACTGGGCCGGGGGGTGGGCTTTCTTT. It codes for CASRRDWAGGWAFF.

The rearrangement uses TRBV2 and TRBJ2-3, with TRBD2 matching 12 bases. Germline CDR1 and CDR2: SNHLY and FYNNEI. With 8 bases clipped from V and 6 bases from J, the junction kept 9 bases outside the gene matches. The CDR3 is made up of 15 amino acids. The CDR3 here is CASGTTSGSRDTQYF. Here the CDR3 DNA reads TGTGCCAGCGGCACGACTAGCGGGAGTCGGGATACGCAGTATTTT.

The chain couples TRBV21-1 to TRBJ1-1. TRBV21-1 is listed as a pseudogene. The CDR3 extends over 18 amino acids. In DNA form, the CDR3 reads TGTGCCAGCAGCAATCCCAAACCCACCAGGACGGGGGGCACTGAAGCTTTCTTT. Translation: CASSNPKPTRTGGTEAFF.

V is TRBV19 and J is TRBJ1-5, with D tentatively TRBD1 (6 bases). Germline V gene sequence: CDR1 LNHDA, CDR2 SQIVND (reference sequence). The CDR3 has 12 amino acids. V gave up 6 bases and J gave up 11 bases, with 14 bases separating them. DNA for the CDR3: TGTGCCAGTAGGGGGGGGCTGAATACCCAGCATTTT. It is translated as CASRGGLNTQHF.

The V call is TRBV24-1, the J call TRBJ2-1; 7 nucleotides line up with TRBD2. This CDR3 region has 17 residues. Losses at the gene ends were 3 bases for V and 7 bases for J; bases not matched to a gene: 14. Per germline, CDR1 KGHDR and CDR2 SFDVKD. In DNA form, the CDR3 reads TGTGCCACCAGTGATCCCCCATCCTTAGCGGGTCGGAATGAGCAGTTCTTC. Protein: CATSDPPSLAGRNEQFF.

The chain is built from TRBV28 and TRBJ2-7, with TRBD2 matching over 9 bases. Trimming at V came to 6 bases and at J to 1 base, leaving 16 bases not matched to a gene. Germline CDR1 reads MDHEN; CDR2 reads SYDVKM. The CDR3 extends over 18 amino acids. CDR3 sequence: CASRGRASAGGSSYEQYF. CDR3 coding DNA: TGTGCCAGCAGGGGCAGGGCGTCAGCGGGAGGATCTTCCTACGAGCAGTACTTC.

The rearrangement joins TRBV5-1 to TRBJ1-3; D is undetermined. The V and J ends lost 5 bases and 0 bases respectively, with 9 bases between them. In germline, CDR1 is SGHRS, CDR2 YFSETQ. This CDR3 has 14 amino acids. CDR3 sequence: CASRPQSSGNTIYF. The CDR3 nucleotides are TGCGCCAGCAGGCCCCAAAGCTCTGGAAACACCATATATTTT.